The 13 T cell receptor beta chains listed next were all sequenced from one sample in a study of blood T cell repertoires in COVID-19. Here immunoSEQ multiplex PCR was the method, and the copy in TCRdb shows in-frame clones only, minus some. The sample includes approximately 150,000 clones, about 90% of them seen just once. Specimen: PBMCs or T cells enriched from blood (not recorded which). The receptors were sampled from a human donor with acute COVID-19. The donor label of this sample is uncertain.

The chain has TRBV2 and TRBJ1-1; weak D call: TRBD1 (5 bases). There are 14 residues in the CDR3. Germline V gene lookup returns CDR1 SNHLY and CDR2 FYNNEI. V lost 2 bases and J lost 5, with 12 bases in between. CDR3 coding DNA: TGTGCCAGCAGTGAACAGTCCAGGGCGACTGAAGCTTTCTTT. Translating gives CASSEQSRATEAFF.

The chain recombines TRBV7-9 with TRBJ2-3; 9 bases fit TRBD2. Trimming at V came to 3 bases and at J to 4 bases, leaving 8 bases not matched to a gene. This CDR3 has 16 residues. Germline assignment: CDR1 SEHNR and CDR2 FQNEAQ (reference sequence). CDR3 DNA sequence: TGTGCCAGCAGCTTCTCGCGGGGGGGCGATTCAGATACGCAGTATTTT. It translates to CASSFSRGGDSDTQYF. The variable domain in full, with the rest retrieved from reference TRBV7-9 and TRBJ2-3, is DTGVSQNPRHKITKRGQNVTFRCDPISEHNRLYWYRQTLGQGPEFLTYFQNEAQLEKSRLLSDRFSAERPKGSFSTLEIQRTEQGDSAMYLCASSFSRGGDSDTQYFGPGTRLTVL.

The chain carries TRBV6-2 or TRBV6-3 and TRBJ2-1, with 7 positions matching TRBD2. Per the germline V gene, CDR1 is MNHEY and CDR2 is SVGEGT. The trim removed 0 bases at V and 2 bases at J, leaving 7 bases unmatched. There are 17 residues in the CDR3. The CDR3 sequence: CASSYSRDLAAYNEQFF. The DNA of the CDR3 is TGTGCCAGCAGTTACTCGAGAGATCTAGCGGCCTACAATGAGCAGTTCTTC.

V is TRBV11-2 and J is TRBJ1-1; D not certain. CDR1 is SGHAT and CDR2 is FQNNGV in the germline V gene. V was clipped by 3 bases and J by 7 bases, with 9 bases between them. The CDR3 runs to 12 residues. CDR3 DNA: TGTGCCAGCAGCTTTCAGACAATTGAAGCTTTCTTT. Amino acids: CASSFQTIEAFF. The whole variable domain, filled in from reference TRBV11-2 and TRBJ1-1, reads EAGVAQSPRYKIIEKRQSVAFWCNPISGHATLYWYQQILGQGPKLLIQFQNNGVVDDSQLPKDRFSAERLKGVDSTLKIQPAKLEDSAVYLCASSFQTIEAFFGQGTRLTVV.

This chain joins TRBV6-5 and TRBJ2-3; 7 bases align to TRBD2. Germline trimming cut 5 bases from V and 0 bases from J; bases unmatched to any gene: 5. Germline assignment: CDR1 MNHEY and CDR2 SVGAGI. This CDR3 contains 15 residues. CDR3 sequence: CASSPLSGSTDTQYF. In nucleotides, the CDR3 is TGTGCCAGCAGTCCTCTTAGCGGGAGCACAGATACGCAGTATTTT.

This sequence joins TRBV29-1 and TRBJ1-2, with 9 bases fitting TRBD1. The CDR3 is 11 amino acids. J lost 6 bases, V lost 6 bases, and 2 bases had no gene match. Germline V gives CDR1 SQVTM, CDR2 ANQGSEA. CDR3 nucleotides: TGCAGCGTCTGGACAGGGGATGGCTACACCTTC. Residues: CSVWTGDGYTF.

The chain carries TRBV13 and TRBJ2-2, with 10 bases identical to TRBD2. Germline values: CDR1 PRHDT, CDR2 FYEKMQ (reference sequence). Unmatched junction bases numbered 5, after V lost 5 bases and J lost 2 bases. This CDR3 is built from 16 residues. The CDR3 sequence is CASSRLAGANTGELFF. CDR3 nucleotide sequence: TGTGCCAGCAGCCGCCTAGCGGGGGCTAACACCGGGGAGCTGTTTTTT.

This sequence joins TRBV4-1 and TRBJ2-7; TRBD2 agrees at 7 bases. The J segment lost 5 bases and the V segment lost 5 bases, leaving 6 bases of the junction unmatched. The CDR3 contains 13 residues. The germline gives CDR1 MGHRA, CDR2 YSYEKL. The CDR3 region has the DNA TGCGCCAGCAGCGCCGGGGGGTGGGACGAGCAGTACTTC. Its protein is CASSAGGWDEQYF.

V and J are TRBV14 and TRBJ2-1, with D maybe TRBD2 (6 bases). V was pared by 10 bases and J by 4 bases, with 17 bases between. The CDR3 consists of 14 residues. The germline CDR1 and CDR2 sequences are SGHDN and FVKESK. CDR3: CATRAEGTYNEQFF. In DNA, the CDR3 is TGTGCCACCCGGGCGGAGGGAACGTACAATGAGCAGTTCTTC.

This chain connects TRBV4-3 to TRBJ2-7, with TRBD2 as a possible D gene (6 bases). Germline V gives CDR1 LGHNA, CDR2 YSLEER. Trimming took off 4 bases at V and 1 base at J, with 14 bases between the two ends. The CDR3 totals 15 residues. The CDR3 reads CASSPAPGGSYEQYF. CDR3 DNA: TGCGCCAGCAGCCCCGCCCCAGGAGGGTCCTACGAGCAGTACTTC.

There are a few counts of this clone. The CDR3 is CASSEGQGSTEAFF. As DNA, the CDR3 is TGTGCCAGCTCAGAGGGACAGGGGAGCACTGAAGCTTTCTTT. The chain links TRBV18 to TRBJ1-1; TRBD1 agrees at 10 bases. Germline loops: CDR1 KGHSH, CDR2 LQKENI. V gave up 5 bases and J gave up 4 bases; unmatched junction bases: 4. CDR3 length: 14 residues.

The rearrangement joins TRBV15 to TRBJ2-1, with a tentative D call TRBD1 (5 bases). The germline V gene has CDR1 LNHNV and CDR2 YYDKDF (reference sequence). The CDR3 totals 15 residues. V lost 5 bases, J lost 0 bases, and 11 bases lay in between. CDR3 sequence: CATSAETGSYNEQFF. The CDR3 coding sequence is TGTGCCACCAGCGCAGAAACAGGCTCCTACAATGAGCAGTTCTTC.

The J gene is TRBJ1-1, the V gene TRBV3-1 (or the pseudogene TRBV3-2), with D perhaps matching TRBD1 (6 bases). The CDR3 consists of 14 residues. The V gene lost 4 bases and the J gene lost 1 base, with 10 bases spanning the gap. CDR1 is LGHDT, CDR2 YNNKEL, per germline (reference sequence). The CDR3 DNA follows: TGTGCCAGCAGCCCCCGGACAGAGAACACTGAAGCTTTCTTT. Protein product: CASSPRTENTEAFF.